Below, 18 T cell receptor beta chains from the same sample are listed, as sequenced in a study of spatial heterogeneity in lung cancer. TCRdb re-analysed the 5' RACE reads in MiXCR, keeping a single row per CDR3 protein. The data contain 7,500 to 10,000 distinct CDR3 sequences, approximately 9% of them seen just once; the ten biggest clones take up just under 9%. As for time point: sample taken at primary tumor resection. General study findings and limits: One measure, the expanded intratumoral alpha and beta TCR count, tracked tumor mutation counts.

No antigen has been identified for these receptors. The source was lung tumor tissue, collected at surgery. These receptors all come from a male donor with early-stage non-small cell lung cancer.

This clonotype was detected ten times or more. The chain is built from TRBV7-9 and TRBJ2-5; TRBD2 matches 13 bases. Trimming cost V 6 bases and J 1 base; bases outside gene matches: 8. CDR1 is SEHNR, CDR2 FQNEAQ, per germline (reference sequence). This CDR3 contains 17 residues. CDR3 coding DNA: TGTGCCAGCAGATCGGGACTAGCGGGAAGGGTCCAAGAGACCCAGTACTTC. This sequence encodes CASRSGLAGRVQETQYF.

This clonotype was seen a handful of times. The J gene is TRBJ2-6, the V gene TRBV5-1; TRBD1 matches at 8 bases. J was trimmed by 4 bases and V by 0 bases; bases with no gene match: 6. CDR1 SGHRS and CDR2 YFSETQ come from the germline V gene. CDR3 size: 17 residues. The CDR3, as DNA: TGCGCCAGCAGCTTGGGGGACAGGCCCGTAGGGGCCAACGTCCTGACTTTC. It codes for CASSLGDRPVGANVLTF.

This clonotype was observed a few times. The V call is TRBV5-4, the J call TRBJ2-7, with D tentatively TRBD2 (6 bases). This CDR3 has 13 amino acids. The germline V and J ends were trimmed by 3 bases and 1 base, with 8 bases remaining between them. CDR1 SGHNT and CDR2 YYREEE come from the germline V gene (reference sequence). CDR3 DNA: TGTGCCAGCAGCTCGCGGGGTTCCTACGAGCAGTACTTC. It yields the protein CASSSRGSYEQYF.

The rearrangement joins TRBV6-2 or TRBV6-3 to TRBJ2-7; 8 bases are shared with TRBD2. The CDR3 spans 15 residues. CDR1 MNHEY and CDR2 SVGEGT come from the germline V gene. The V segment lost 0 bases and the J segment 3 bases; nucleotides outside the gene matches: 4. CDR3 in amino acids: CASSYSASGFYEQYF. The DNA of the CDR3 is TGTGCCAGCAGTTACTCGGCTAGCGGGTTCTACGAGCAGTACTTC.

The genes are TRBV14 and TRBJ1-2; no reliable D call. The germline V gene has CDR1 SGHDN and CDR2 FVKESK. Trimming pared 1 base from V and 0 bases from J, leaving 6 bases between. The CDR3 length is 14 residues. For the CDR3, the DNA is TGTGCCAGCAGCCAAGTTGGGACTAACTATGGCTACACCTTC. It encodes CASSQVGTNYGYTF.

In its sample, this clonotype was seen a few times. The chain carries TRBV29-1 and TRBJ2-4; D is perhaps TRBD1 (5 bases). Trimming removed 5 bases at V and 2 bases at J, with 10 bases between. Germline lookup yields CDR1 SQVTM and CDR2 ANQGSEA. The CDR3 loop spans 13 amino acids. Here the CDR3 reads CSVQGFSKNIQYF. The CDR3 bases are TGCAGCGTTCAGGGTTTTTCCAAAAACATTCAGTACTTC.

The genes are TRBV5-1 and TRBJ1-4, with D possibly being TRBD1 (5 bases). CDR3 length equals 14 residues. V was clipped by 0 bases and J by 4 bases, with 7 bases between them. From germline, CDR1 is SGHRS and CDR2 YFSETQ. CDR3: CASSLAGNNEKLFF. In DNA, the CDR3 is TGCGCCAGCAGCTTGGCAGGGAATAATGAAAAACTGTTTTTT.

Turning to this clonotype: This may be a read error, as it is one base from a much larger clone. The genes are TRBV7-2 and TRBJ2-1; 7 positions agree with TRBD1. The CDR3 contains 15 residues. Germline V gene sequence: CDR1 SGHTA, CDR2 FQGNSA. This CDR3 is CASSSQGIDYSEQFF. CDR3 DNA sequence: TGTGCCAGCAGCTCACAGGGGATAGACTACAGTGAGCAGTTCTTC.

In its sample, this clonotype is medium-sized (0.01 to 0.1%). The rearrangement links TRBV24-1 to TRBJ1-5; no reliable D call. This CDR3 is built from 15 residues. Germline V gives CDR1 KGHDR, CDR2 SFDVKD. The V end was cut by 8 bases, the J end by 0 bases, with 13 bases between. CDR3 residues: CATKGRRASNQPQHF. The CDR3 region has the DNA TGTGCCACCAAGGGTAGGAGGGCTAGCAATCAGCCCCAGCATTTT.

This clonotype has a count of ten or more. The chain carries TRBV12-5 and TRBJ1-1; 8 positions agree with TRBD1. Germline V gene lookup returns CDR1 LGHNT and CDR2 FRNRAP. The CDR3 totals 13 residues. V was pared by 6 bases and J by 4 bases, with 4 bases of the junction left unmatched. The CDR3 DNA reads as TGTGCTAGTGGGCAACAGGGGGGCACTGAAGCTTTCTTT. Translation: CASGQQGGTEAFF.

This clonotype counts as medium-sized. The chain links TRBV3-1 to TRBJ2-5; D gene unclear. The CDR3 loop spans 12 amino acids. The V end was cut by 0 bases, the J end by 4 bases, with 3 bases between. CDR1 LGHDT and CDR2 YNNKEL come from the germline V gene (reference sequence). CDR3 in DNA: TGTGCCAGCAGCCAAGAGAGAGAGACCCAGTACTTC. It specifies CASSQERETQYF.

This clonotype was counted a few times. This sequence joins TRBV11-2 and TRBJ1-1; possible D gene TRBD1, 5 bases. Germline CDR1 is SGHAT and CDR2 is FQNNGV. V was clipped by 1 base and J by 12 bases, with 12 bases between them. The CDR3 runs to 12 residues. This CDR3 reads CASSLGQLQTFF. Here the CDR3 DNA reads TGTGCCAGCAGCTTAGGACAGCTTCAGACTTTCTTT.

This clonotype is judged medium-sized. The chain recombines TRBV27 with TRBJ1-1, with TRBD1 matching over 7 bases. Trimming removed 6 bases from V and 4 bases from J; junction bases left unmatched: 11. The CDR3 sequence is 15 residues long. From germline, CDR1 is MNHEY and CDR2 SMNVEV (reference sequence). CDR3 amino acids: CASSFDRAGATEAFF. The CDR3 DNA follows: TGTGCCAGCAGCTTCGACAGGGCTGGAGCCACTGAAGCTTTCTTT.

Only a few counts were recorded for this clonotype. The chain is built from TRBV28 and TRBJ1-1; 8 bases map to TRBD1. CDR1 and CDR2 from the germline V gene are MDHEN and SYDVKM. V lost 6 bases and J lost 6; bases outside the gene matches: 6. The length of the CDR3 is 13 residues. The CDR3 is CASRLQGGAEAFF. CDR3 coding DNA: TGTGCCAGCAGGTTACAGGGGGGTGCTGAAGCTTTCTTT.

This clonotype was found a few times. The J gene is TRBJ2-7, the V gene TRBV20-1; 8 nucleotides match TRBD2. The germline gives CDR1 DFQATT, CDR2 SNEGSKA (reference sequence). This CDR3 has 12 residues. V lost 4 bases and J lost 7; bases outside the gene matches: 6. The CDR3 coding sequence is TGCAGTGCTACGGGACTAGTTCATGAGCAGTACTTC. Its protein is CSATGLVHEQYF.

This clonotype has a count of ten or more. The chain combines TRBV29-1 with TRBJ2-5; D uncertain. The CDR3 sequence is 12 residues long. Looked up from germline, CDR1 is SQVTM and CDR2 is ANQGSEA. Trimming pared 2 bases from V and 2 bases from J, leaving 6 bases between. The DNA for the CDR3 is TGCAGCGTTGAAATACAGCAAGAGACCCAGTACTTC. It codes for CSVEIQQETQYF.

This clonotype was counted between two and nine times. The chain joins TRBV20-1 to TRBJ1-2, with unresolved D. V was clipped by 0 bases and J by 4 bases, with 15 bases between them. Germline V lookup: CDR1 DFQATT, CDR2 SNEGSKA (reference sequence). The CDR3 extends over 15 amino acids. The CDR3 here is CSARDPGRSGYGYTF. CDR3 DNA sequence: TGCAGTGCTAGAGATCCGGGCCGGAGCGGCTATGGCTACACCTTC.

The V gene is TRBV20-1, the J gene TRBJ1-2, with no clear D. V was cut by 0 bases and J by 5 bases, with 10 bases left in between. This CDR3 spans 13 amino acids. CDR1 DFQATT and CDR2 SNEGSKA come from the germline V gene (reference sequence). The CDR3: CSARELQGYGYTF. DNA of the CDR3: TGCAGTGCTAGAGAACTACAAGGATATGGCTACACCTTC.